These T cell receptor beta chains were read from a single sample in a study of T cells in Graves' hyperthyroidism and ophthalmopathy. TCRdb independently ran MiXCR on the multiplex PCR reads; one entry per CDR3 protein. The sample has some 550,000 distinct CDR3 sequences, around 16% seen once. The source material was blood. These receptors originate from a woman between 35 and 50 years old with Graves' ophthalmopathy. CDR3s include the opening cysteine and the closing phenylalanine or tryptophan. D genes are given only for firm matches. The size of a clone is reported for some rows only, either as once, few or many, or as a class for expanded clones.

d_gene	abundance	v_gene	j_gene	CDR3aa	CDR3nt
TRBD1	many	TRBV27	TRBJ2-7	CASSFRDRDYEQYF	TGTGCCAGCAGTTTCCGGGACAGGGACTACGAGCAGTACTTC
TRBD1	many	TRBV27	TRBJ1-1	CASSRKTGGLSEAFF	TGTGCCAGCAGTAGGAAGACAGGGGGGCTCTCTGAAGCTTTCTTT
TRBD1	many	TRBV18	TRBJ1-1	CASSPLGTGDTEAFF	TGTGCCAGCTCACCGCTCGGGACAGGGGACACTGAAGCTTTCTTT
-	many	TRBV30	TRBJ1-4	CAQRGEANEKLFF	TGTGCCCAAAGAGGGGAGGCTAATGAAAAACTGTTTTTT
-	few	TRBV2	TRBJ2-5	CASSTQAVQETQYF	TGTGCCAGCAGTACACAGGCCGTTCAAGAGACCCAGTACTTC
-	many	TRBV11-2	TRBJ2-1	CASSLWRAEQFF	TGTGCCAGCAGCTTATGGAGGGCCGAGCAGTTCTTC
-	few	TRBV11-1	TRBJ2-5	CASSPGRDSETQYF	TGTGCCAGCAGCCCGGGGCGGGACTCAGAGACCCAGTACTTC
-	many	TRBV6-1	TRBJ2-5	CASSEALQQTQYF	TGTGCCAGCAGTGAAGCCCTTCAACAGACCCAGTACTTC
-	many	TRBV5-1	TRBJ1-1	CASSSRDPGNTEAFF	TGCGCCAGCAGCTCCCGGGACCCTGGGAACACTGAAGCTTTCTTT
TRBD1	-	TRBV20-1	TRBJ1-1	CSARDRGGPNTEAFF	TGCAGTGCTAGAGATCGAGGGGGCCCGAACACTGAAGCTTTCTTT
TRBD1	-	TRBV27	TRBJ2-1	CASSATGIAPGEQFF	TGTGCCAGCAGTGCGACAGGGATTGCCCCTGGGGAGCAGTTCTTC
-	many	TRBV11-2	TRBJ2-7	CASSLSQGSTYEQYF	TGTGCCAGCAGCTTATCACAGGGTAGCACCTACGAGCAGTACTTC
TRBD2	many	TRBV11-2	TRBJ2-7	CASSLGTSGFYEQYF	TGTGCCAGCAGCTTAGGGACTAGCGGGTTCTACGAGCAGTACTTC
-	-	TRBV7-2	TRBJ1-2	CASSLDFGEGYTF	TGTGCCAGCAGCTTAGATTTTGGGGAAGGCTACACCTTC
TRBD2	-	TRBV10-1	TRBJ2-3	CASSPGLLAGGGDTQYF	TGCGCCAGCAGTCCTGGGCTTCTAGCGGGAGGAGGTGATACGCAGTATTTT
-	many	TRBV6-1	TRBJ2-7	CASKDPASYEQYF	TGTGCCAGCAAAGATCCGGCCTCCTACGAGCAGTACTTC
-	many	TRBV6-1	TRBJ2-7	CASRGTTYEQYF	TGTGCCAGCAGAGGTACGACCTACGAGCAGTACTTC
TRBD1	-	TRBV9	TRBJ2-5	CASSITGTESETQYF	TGTGCCAGCAGCATTACCGGGACAGAGTCAGAGACCCAGTACTTC
-	many	TRBV10-3	TRBJ2-5	CAISGVATQETQYF	TGTGCCATCAGTGGTGTGGCGACACAAGAGACCCAGTACTTC
-	many	TRBV20-1	TRBJ2-1	CSARGGGRAEPTYNEQFF	TGCAGTGCTAGAGGGGGGGGGCGGGCGGAACCGACCTACAATGAGCAGTTCTTC
TRBD1	many	TRBV2	TRBJ1-4	CASGQGRMREKLFF	TGTGCCAGCGGACAGGGGCGGATGAGGGAAAAACTGTTTTTT
-	-	TRBV30	TRBJ1-5	CAWSWQGHQPQHF	TGTGCCTGGAGTTGGCAGGGACACCAGCCCCAGCATTTT
-	many	TRBV11-2	TRBJ2-3	CASSPWGDTQYF	TGTGCCAGCAGCCCGTGGGGAGATACGCAGTATTTT
-	many	TRBV28	TRBJ2-1	CASSLTQGGEQFF	TGTGCCAGCAGTTTAACTCAGGGAGGCGAGCAGTTCTTC
-	many	TRBV30	TRBJ1-1	CATYRDSWTEAFF	TGTGCTACCTACCGGGACTCCTGGACTGAAGCTTTCTTT
TRBD2	-	TRBV9	TRBJ2-2	CASSVGNSGSTGELFF	TGTGCCAGCAGCGTAGGGAATAGCGGGTCCACCGGGGAGCTGTTTTTT
TRBD2	once	TRBV7-2	TRBJ2-5	CASSFIAGGAGETQYF	TGTGCCAGCAGCTTTATAGCGGGGGGGGCTGGGGAGACCCAGTACTTC
TRBD1	many	TRBV5-1	TRBJ1-5	CASSWGQGDQPQHF	TGCGCCAGCAGCTGGGGACAGGGCGACCAGCCCCAGCATTTT
TRBD1	many	TRBV2	TRBJ2-3	CASRPQGPPDTQYF	TGTGCCAGCAGGCCACAGGGGCCTCCAGATACGCAGTATTTT
TRBD2	-	TRBV5-1	TRBJ2-2	CASSPSSGRAGGGELFF	TGCGCCAGCAGTCCATCTAGCGGGAGGGCCGGTGGCGGGGAGCTGTTTTTT
TRBD2	-	TRBV20-1	TRBJ2-3	CSARRAPGLAGVGGTTDTQYF	TGCAGTGCTAGGAGAGCACCGGGACTAGCGGGAGTTGGAGGAACCACAGATACGCAGTATTTT
-	many	TRBV28	TRBJ2-3	CASRSPGTPRTDTQYF	TGTGCCAGCAGGAGCCCGGGAACCCCCCGCACAGATACGCAGTATTTT
TRBD2	many	TRBV27	TRBJ2-5	CASRHTSGRETQYF	TGTGCCAGCAGACACACTAGCGGGAGGGAGACCCAGTACTTC
-	many	TRBV6-5	TRBJ2-7	CASSYSLDSHEQYF	TGTGCCAGCAGTTACTCTCTAGATTCACACGAGCAGTACTTC
TRBD2	-	TRBV5-1	TRBJ2-3	CASSLVLAGGDTQYF	TGCGCCAGCAGCTTGGTACTAGCGGGAGGAGATACGCAGTATTTT
-	-	TRBV7-3	TRBJ2-1	CASSWQQGYEQFF	TGTGCCAGCAGCTGGCAACAGGGCTATGAGCAGTTCTTC
TRBD1	few	TRBV7-9	TRBJ1-1	CASSRDRGTGAFF	TGTGCCAGCAGCCGGGACAGGGGGACCGGAGCTTTCTTT
-	-	TRBV29-1	TRBJ1-1	CSSVRTGGTEAFF	TGCAGCTCAGTGCGGACCGGGGGCACTGAAGCTTTCTTT
TRBD1	-	TRBV20-1	TRBJ1-2	CSATGQGFHGYTF	TGCAGTGCTACGGGACAGGGGTTCCATGGCTACACCTTC
-	many	TRBV2	TRBJ1-6	CASSLEGPRNSPLHF	TGTGCCAGCAGCCTAGAAGGACCGAGGAATTCACCCCTCCACTTT
TRBD2	few	TRBV7-3	TRBJ2-7	CASSREPTSGSLLSYEQYF	TGTGCCAGCAGCCGAGAACCGACTAGCGGGAGCCTCCTCTCCTACGAGCAGTACTTC
TRBD2	few	TRBV12-5	TRBJ2-1	CASGSGTISYNEQFF	TGTGCTAGTGGGAGCGGGACTATCTCCTACAATGAGCAGTTCTTC
-	-	TRBV20-1	TRBJ2-3	CSARALPREGDTQYF	TGCAGTGCTAGAGCCCTCCCCCGGGAAGGAGATACGCAGTATTTT
-	few	TRBV5-1	TRBJ2-2	CASSLDGASLELFF	TGCGCCAGCAGCTTGGACGGGGCCTCCTTGGAGCTGTTTTTT
TRBD1	few	TRBV6-1	TRBJ1-1	CASSKATGAATEAFF	TGTGCCAGCAGTAAGGCTACAGGGGCGGCGACTGAAGCTTTCTTT
TRBD1	few	TRBV10-2	TRBJ1-1	CASSEPRAGTGVWGTEAFF	TGCGCCAGCAGTGAGCCACGGGCCGGGACAGGGGTTTGGGGCACTGAAGCTTTCTTT
TRBD1	-	TRBV6-1	TRBJ1-1	CASSSRGLEDTEAFF	TGTGCCAGCAGTTCAAGGGGGCTAGAGGACACTGAAGCTTTCTTT
-	few	TRBV25-1	TRBJ1-6	CASSESTLSPLHF	TGTGCCAGCAGTGAATCGACTCTGTCACCCCTCCACTTT
TRBD1	once	TRBV5-1	TRBJ2-5	CASSSRDRGLETQYF	TGCGCCAGCAGCAGCCGGGACAGGGGGCTGGAGACCCAGTACTTC
-	many	TRBV3-1	TRBJ2-7	CASSQVRQGNYEQYF	TGTGCCAGCAGCCAAGTGCGTCAGGGTAACTACGAGCAGTACTTC
-	many	TRBV11-1	TRBJ1-1	CASSSRPGDGTEAFF	TGTGCCAGCAGCTCAAGGCCCGGGGATGGCACTGAAGCTTTCTTT
TRBD2	many	TRBV6-1	TRBJ2-5	CASSEALLAGETQYF	TGTGCCAGCAGTGAAGCTTTACTAGCGGGTGAGACCCAGTACTTC
-	-	TRBV3-1	TRBJ1-4	CASSPQYGTNEKLFF	TGTGCCAGCAGCCCCCAATACGGGACTAATGAAAAACTGTTTTTT
TRBD1	many	TRBV30	TRBJ1-1	CAWRGQGYTEAFF	TGTGCCTGGAGGGGACAGGGGTACACTGAAGCTTTCTTT
-	many	TRBV6-6	TRBJ2-2	CASSYSSGMNTGELFF	TGTGCCAGCAGTTACTCGTCCGGAATGAACACCGGGGAGCTGTTTTTT